This T cell receptor (beta chain) was obtained from a study of OX40 agonist ivuxolimab in advanced cancers. About the study: Recorded diagnoses for dose-escalation patients were hepatocellular carcinoma, melanoma, renal cell or head and neck cancer. People who had prior anti-PD-1, anti-PD-L1 or anti-CTLA-4 therapy could take part, and approximately 43% had some.

Whole-study results and caveats: Dose levels from 0.1 to 3.0 mg/kg saw CD4+ and CD8+ blood T cells expand clonally by week 6. CD8+ T cells (on average) carried more expanded clones than CD4+ T cells.

Turning to this clone: Its antigen is currently unknown.

The CDR3 totals 14 residues. The ends were cut back, 2 bases at V and 9 bases at J, with 15 bases in the middle. The V gene's germline CDR1 is SGHRS and CDR2 YFSETQ. Sequencing used immunoSEQ multiplex PCR; TCRdb keeps in-frame clones, though not all of them. The sample lists over 150,000 clones, 85% to 95% occurring once. The genes are TRBV5-1 and TRBJ2-1; perhaps TRBD1 as D (6 bases). Sequenced here: CD4+ or CD8+ T cells sorted from blood, sampled in a trial of the OX40 agonist ivuxolimab. The clonotype originates from an adult with an advanced solid tumor such as melanoma, head and neck, liver or kidney cancer. Here the CDR3 reads CASSFWTVGGEQFF. CDR3 DNA: TGCGCCAGCAGCTTTTGGACAGTAGGCGGTGAGCAGTTCTTC.